The 4 T cell receptor beta chains in this list originate from one sample, sequenced in a study of early T cells in non-severe SARS-CoV-2 infection. TCRdb used MiXCR to reprocess the 5' RACE reads, holding one entry per CDR3 protein. This table holds about 66,000 distinct CDR3 sequences, less than 20% found once. Sequencing was performed on whole blood, taken at baseline. All receptors come from an adult who was a healthcare worker with PCR-confirmed SARS-CoV-2 infection or an uninfected control (not recorded which).

This clonotype showed up just a few times. The gene calls are TRBV7-2 and TRBJ2-1, with 10 bases that match TRBD2. V gave up 2 bases and J gave up 10 bases; unmatched junction bases: 8. This CDR3 contains 15 residues. Germline lookup yields CDR1 SGHTA and CDR2 FQGNSA. CDR3 in amino acids: CASSLKAGGRYEQFF. DNA of the CDR3: TGTGCCAGCAGCTTAAAAGCGGGGGGGCGGTACGAGCAGTTCTTC.

This clonotype has a handful of counts. This sequence joins TRBV18 and TRBJ2-5; no definite D call. The germline V gene encodes CDR1 KGHSH and CDR2 LQKENI. The V and J ends lost 5 bases and 2 bases respectively, with 3 bases between them. The length of the CDR3 is 11 residues. For the CDR3, the DNA is TGTGCCAGCTCAACGCAAGAGACCCAGTACTTC. It yields the protein CASSTQETQYF. The entire variable domain, with the rest obtained from reference TRBV18 and TRBJ2-5, is as follows: NAGVMQNPRHLVRRRGQEARLRCSPMKGHSHVYWYRQLPEEGLKFMVYLQKENIIDESGMPKERFSAEFPKEGPSILRIQQVVRGDSAAYFCASSTQETQYFGPGTRLLVL.

This clonotype was counted a few times. The V and J genes are TRBV27 and TRBJ1-6, with no clear D. The CDR3 extends over 18 amino acids. Looked up from germline, CDR1 is MNHEY and CDR2 is SMNVEV (reference sequence). Trimming shortened V by 5 bases and J by 10 bases, and 27 bases separated the two germline ends. The CDR3 DNA sequence: TGTGCCAGCAGTCCCACCCTCCCGACCGGGCGGTGGGGATCACCCCTCCACTTT. Its protein is CASSPTLPTGRWGSPLHF.

V usage is TRBV9 and J usage is TRBJ1-4; no clear D. Germline V gene sequence: CDR1 SGDLS, CDR2 YYNGEE. CDR3 length equals 15 residues. V gave up 0 bases and J gave up 1 base, with 7 bases separating them. For the CDR3, the DNA is TGTGCCAGCAGCGTAGCAACGGGAACTAATGAAAAACTGTTTTTT. Protein product: CASSVATGTNEKLFF.